Given below is one T cell receptor (beta chain) in context. No antigen is known for it. Constant-segment primers were used for 5'RACE, and the resulting TCR alpha and TCR beta cDNA libraries carried sample barcodes and UMIs. Using its own MiXCR run on the 5' RACE reads, TCRdb lists one record per CDR3 protein. The sample has around 300,000 distinct CDR3 sequences; around 13% are singletons. The CDR3 runs to 14 residues. With 1 base removed from V and 6 bases from J, the gap between germline ends came to 10 bases. Germline CDR1 SGHTA, CDR2 FQGNSA. The entry originates in a study of T-cell memory formation after mild COVID-19. Findings and limits, study-wide: Certain responding clones were present in pre-infection memory, suggesting participation of cross-reactive memory. Contracting CD8+ clones were enriched in EMRA, CD4+ mainly in CM and EM.

V gene TRBV7-2 combines with J gene TRBJ2-1; D is unresolved. The material sequenced was PBMCs or a T cell subset sorted from them (not recorded which). This sequence originates from a man between 18 and 29 years old who had mild COVID-19 (a few samples of this study predate the infection). Cell type and time point are not known. CDR3 nucleotides: TGTGCCAGCAGCTTAGTGATAGGGTCCAATGAGCAGTTCTTC. Its translation is CASSLVIGSNEQFF.